The 23 T cell receptor beta chains reported below all come from one sample, sequenced in a study of T cell changes during pregnancy in multiple sclerosis. This table comes from immunoSEQ multiplex PCR, and its TCRdb copy is limited to in-frame clones, with some not included. The top ten hold less than 2% of the sample, which has about 57,000 clones, 93% seen once. Sequences were derived from peripheral blood, sampled after pregnancy. These receptors were taken from a female donor with multiple sclerosis, enrolled in a pregnancy study.

This CDR3 is CATSRGEIVPGELFF. Here the CDR3 DNA reads TGTGCCACCAGCAGAGGGGAGATTGTCCCCGGGGAGCTGTTTTTT. V usage is TRBV15 and J usage is TRBJ2-2; tentative D call: TRBD2 (5 bases). The CDR3 spans 15 residues. Germline V gene data show CDR1 as LNHNV and CDR2 as YYDKDF (reference sequence). The germline V and J ends were trimmed by 1 base and 6 bases, with 12 bases remaining between them.

The J gene is TRBJ2-3, the V gene TRBV7-8, with 7 nucleotides matching TRBD2. The CDR3 sequence is 15 residues long. Germline V gives CDR1 SGHVS, CDR2 FQNEAQ. With V trimmed by 5 bases and J by 0 bases, 5 bases remained unmatched. The CDR3 bases are TGTGCCAGCAGCATTCTAGCGGCAAGCACAGATACGCAGTATTTT. Amino acid sequence: CASSILAASTDTQYF. Filled out from reference TRBV7-8 and TRBJ2-3, the complete variable domain reads GAGVSQSPRYKVAKRGQDVALRCDPISGHVSLFWYQQALGQGPEFLTYFQNEAQLDKSGLPSDRFFAERPEGSVSTLKIQRTQQEDSAVYLCASSILAASTDTQYFGPGTRLTVL.

CDR3 coding DNA: TGTGCCAGCAGCGATCACAGGGTTGTGAGCACAGATACGCAGTATTTT. It translates to CASSDHRVVSTDTQYF. The J gene is TRBJ2-3, the V gene TRBV9; D perhaps matches TRBD1 (6 bases). The CDR3 has 16 residues. Germline lookup yields CDR1 SGDLS and CDR2 YYNGEE. Trimming shortened V by 3 bases and J by 0 bases, and 14 bases separated the two germline ends.

The V call is TRBV29-1, the J call TRBJ2-2, with TRBD1 matching 11 bases. The CDR3 is 16 residues long. The germline CDR1 and CDR2 sequences are SQVTM and ANQGSEA. Germline trimming cut 6 bases from V and 2 bases from J; bases unmatched to any gene: 8. The CDR3: CSVAVGQGANTGELFF. The CDR3 DNA reads TGCAGCGTCGCGGTCGGACAGGGGGCTAACACCGGGGAGCTGTTTTTT.

This clone has just one count. The rearrangement joins TRBV5-5 to TRBJ2-3; D remains ambiguous. The V gene lost 4 bases and the J gene lost 5 bases, with 11 bases spanning the gap. CDR3 length: 13 residues. Germline V gene data show CDR1 as SGHKS and CDR2 as YYEKEE (reference sequence). The CDR3 sequence: CASSEVWLDTQYF. The DNA of the CDR3 is TGTGCCAGCAGCGAAGTCTGGCTAGATACGCAGTATTTT.

This sequence joins TRBV5-4 and TRBJ2-2, with no clear D. The CDR3 sequence is 17 residues long. The V gene's germline CDR1 is SGHNT and CDR2 YYREEE (reference sequence). The germline V and J ends were trimmed by 0 bases and 8 bases, with 20 bases remaining between them. In DNA form, the CDR3 reads TGTGCCAGCAGCTTGGCCGTCGCAGGCCGGCTTTCGGGGGAGCTGTTTTTT. Translated: CASSLAVAGRLSGELFF.

The chain links TRBV5-1 to TRBJ2-5, with no clear D. Per germline, CDR1 SGHRS and CDR2 YFSETQ. The CDR3 has 12 amino acids. V lost 1 base and J lost 5, with 6 bases in between. The CDR3 region is CASSLTRETQYF. The CDR3 DNA sequence: TGCGCCAGCAGCTTGACGAGGGAGACCCAGTACTTC.

This clone has a single count. The chain carries TRBV19 and TRBJ1-1; D is ambiguous. Germline CDR1 LNHDA, CDR2 SQIVND (reference sequence). V was clipped by 0 bases and J by 8 bases, with 13 bases between them. This CDR3 spans 14 amino acids. The CDR3 DNA reads TGTGCCAGTAGTATAGATCCGGGAACGAAGGAAGCTTTCTTT. The encoded protein is CASSIDPGTKEAFF.

The CDR3 spells CASSLGTSGRVGETQYF. CDR3 nucleotide sequence: TGTGCCAGCAGCTTAGGGACTAGCGGGAGGGTCGGGGAGACCCAGTACTTC. The chain joins TRBV7-9 to TRBJ2-5; 15 bases are shared with TRBD2. Germline V gives CDR1 SEHNR, CDR2 FQNEAQ (reference sequence). This CDR3 is 17 amino acids long. Unmatched junction bases numbered 5, after V lost 1 base and J lost 5 bases.

V gene TRBV5-6 combines with J gene TRBJ2-1; 8 nucleotides line up with TRBD2. Unmatched junction bases numbered 12, after V lost 5 bases and J lost 5 bases. Looked up from germline, CDR1 is SGHDT and CDR2 is YYEEEE. This CDR3 region has 16 residues. Written as DNA, the CDR3 is TGTGCCAGCAGTTCTAACTTAGCGGGAAGGAACAATGAGCAGTTCTTC. Translation: CASSSNLAGRNNEQFF.

This chain connects TRBV6-6 to TRBJ2-5; 11 nucleotides line up with TRBD2. The ends lost 2 bases at V and 2 bases at J; junction bases unmatched: 4. This CDR3 has 16 amino acids. The germline V gene encodes CDR1 MNHNY and CDR2 SVGAGI (reference sequence). CDR3 protein: CASSYKLAGAQETQYF. The DNA for the CDR3 is TGTGCCAGCAGTTACAAACTAGCGGGAGCTCAAGAGACCCAGTACTTC.

This clone has only one observation. V and J are TRBV27 and TRBJ2-6, with D unresolved. The length of the CDR3 is 18 residues. Germline CDR1 and CDR2: MNHEY and SMNVEV (reference sequence). V lost 5 bases to trimming and J lost 0 bases, with 17 bases between them. CDR3 protein: CASSATDMGFSGANVLTF. As DNA, the CDR3 is TGTGCCAGCAGTGCTACAGATATGGGTTTCTCTGGGGCCAACGTCCTGACTTTC.

The chain combines TRBV7-9 with TRBJ1-4; perhaps TRBD1 as D (5 bases). The CDR3 runs to 17 residues. The V end was cut by 5 bases, the J end by 3 bases, with 19 bases between. CDR1 is SEHNR, CDR2 FQNEAQ, per germline (reference sequence). This CDR3 reads CASSQAPHRSPNEKLFF. DNA of the CDR3: TGTGCCAGCAGCCAAGCCCCCCACAGGTCCCCTAATGAAAAACTGTTTTTT.

This chain uses TRBV7-9 with TRBJ2-7; maybe TRBD1 (5 bases). Germline values: CDR1 SEHNR, CDR2 FQNEAQ (reference sequence). The CDR3 has 13 residues. V lost 7 bases and J lost 3, with 13 bases in between. The CDR3 is CASTQAGFYEQYF. The CDR3, as DNA: TGTGCCAGCACCCAGGCAGGGTTCTACGAGCAGTACTTC.

This chain connects TRBV19 to TRBJ2-7; tentatively, D is TRBD1 (6 bases). V lost 5 bases to trimming and J lost 2 bases, with 13 bases between them. Germline loops: CDR1 LNHDA, CDR2 SQIVND (reference sequence). This CDR3 has 14 amino acids. The CDR3 loop is CASSSQGSAYEQYF. The CDR3 DNA sequence: TGTGCCAGTAGTTCACAGGGCTCGGCCTACGAGCAGTACTTC.

V usage is TRBV6-1 and J usage is TRBJ2-3; possibly TRBD1 for D (5 bases). CDR1 and CDR2 from the germline V gene are MNHNS and SASEGT. V was cut by 2 bases and J by 4 bases, with 13 bases left in between. The CDR3 runs to 15 residues. DNA of the CDR3: TGTGCCAGCAGTGAATCCCAGGGTAGGGCAGATACGCAGTATTTT. Protein: CASSESQGRADTQYF.

This chain uses TRBV7-2 with TRBJ2-7; weak D call: TRBD2 (8 bases). Germline V lookup: CDR1 SGHTA, CDR2 FQGNSA. The CDR3 is made up of 14 amino acids. The ends were cut back, 4 bases at V and 6 bases at J, with 16 bases in the middle. CDR3 protein: CASSSRGTSGEQYF. In DNA form, the CDR3 reads TGTGCCAGCAGCTCCAGGGGGACTAGTGGCGAGCAGTACTTC.

The V call is TRBV15, the J call TRBJ1-5; 11 bases agree with TRBD1. The CDR3 is 17 amino acids. Germline CDR1 and CDR2: LNHNV and YYDKDF (reference sequence). The J segment lost 2 bases and the V segment lost 1 base, leaving 4 bases of the junction unmatched. CDR3 region: CATSRGTGGGRNQPQHF. DNA of the CDR3: TGTGCCACCAGCAGAGGGACAGGGGGCGGTCGCAATCAGCCCCAGCATTTT.

V is TRBV4-2 and J is TRBJ2-3; D perhaps matches TRBD2 (6 bases). V gave up 4 bases and J gave up 1 base, with 21 bases separating them. Looked up from germline, CDR1 is LGHNA and CDR2 is YNFKEQ. The CDR3 is 18 amino acids. For the CDR3, the DNA is TGTGCCAGCAGCCCCCGGCGTGGCGGAGGGGAGGGCACAGATACGCAGTATTTT. Translated, it gives CASSPRRGGGEGTDTQYF.

The V gene is TRBV7-2, the J gene TRBJ2-7; TRBD1 aligns across 7 bases. CDR1 is SGHTA and CDR2 is FQGNSA in the germline V gene. V was pared by 5 bases and J by 4 bases, with 5 bases of the junction left unmatched. The CDR3 extends over 13 amino acids. CDR3: CASSPGQSYEQYF. DNA for the CDR3: TGTGCCAGCAGCCCGGGACAGAGTTACGAGCAGTACTTC.

This sequence joins TRBV12-5 and TRBJ2-1; D unclear. Trimming removed 3 bases from V and 4 bases from J, with 7 bases in between. CDR3 size: 13 residues. CDR1 LGHNT and CDR2 FRNRAP come from the germline V gene. The CDR3 DNA is TGTGCTAGTGGTTTCTCTAGTTACAATGAGCAGTTCTTC. Protein product: CASGFSSYNEQFF.

This chain uses TRBV2 with TRBJ2-1, with 7 nucleotides matching TRBD1. The CDR3 is made up of 12 amino acids. Losses at the gene ends were 11 bases for V and 3 bases for J; bases not matched to a gene: 4. The germline V gene has CDR1 SNHLY and CDR2 FYNNEI. CDR3 amino acids: CACGDSYNEQFF. Written as DNA, the CDR3 is TGTGCCTGTGGGGACAGCTACAATGAGCAGTTCTTC.

The rearrangement links TRBV21-1 to TRBJ2-7; TRBD1, the table's D call, lacks a check against the DNA. TRBV21-1 is designated a pseudogene. The CDR3 totals 14 residues. The CDR3 loop is CASSARGRTPEQYF. CDR3 in DNA: TGTGCCAGCAGCGCCAGGGGACGGACTCCGGAGCAGTACTTC.